Shown below are 9 T cell receptor beta chains from a single sample sequenced in a study of regulatory T cells in long-lasting Graves disease. Combining iRepertoire HTBI primers with Arm-PCR of CDR3 regions, the authors built TCR beta libraries. MiXCR, run by TCRdb on the multiplex PCR reads, gives a single entry per CDR3 protein. Of 350,000 to 450,000 distinct CDR3 sequences listed, about 15% are singletons. As to time point: newly diagnosed GD, antithyroid drugs for less than 3 months. After RNA was extracted from PBMCs, the TCR library was made from it. A further study also used this sample, focusing on T cells in Graves' hyperthyroidism and ophthalmopathy.

Sequencing used peripheral blood mononuclear cells (PBMCs), obtained at new diagnosis, from a patient treated with antithyroid drugs. The receptors shown here come from a woman between 25 and 40 years old with Graves disease.

The chain employs TRBV4-1 and TRBJ2-7; D perhaps matches TRBD2 (5 bases). V was clipped by 0 bases and J by 4 bases, with 16 bases between them. Germline CDR1 is MGHRA and CDR2 is YSYEKL. The CDR3 is made up of 16 amino acids. This CDR3 reads CASSQEGAEVGYEQYF. In nucleotides, the CDR3 is TGCGCCAGCAGCCAAGAGGGAGCCGAGGTGGGATACGAGCAGTACTTC.

This clonotype showed up many times. The chain has TRBV6-1 and TRBJ2-7; 8 bases map to TRBD1. Germline lookup yields CDR1 MNHNS and CDR2 SASEGT. Trimming cost V 10 bases and J 1 base; bases outside gene matches: 6. The CDR3 is 13 residues long. The CDR3 reads CATRWTGSYEQYF. DNA for the CDR3: TGTGCCACCCGGTGGACAGGGTCCTACGAGCAGTACTTC.

This clonotype has a handful of counts. The rearrangement uses TRBV24-1 and TRBJ1-4, with TRBD1 as a possible D gene (5 bases). The germline V gene encodes CDR1 KGHDR and CDR2 SFDVKD. V gave up 10 bases and J gave up 10 bases, with 21 bases separating them. This CDR3 comprises 14 residues. In DNA, the CDR3 is TGTGCCACGGTATCAGGGTCGAATGTCGTAAAACTGTTTTTT. It yields the protein CATVSGSNVVKLFF.

There are a few counts of this clonotype. A much larger clone differs from this one at a single base, so this may be a read error. Here the CDR3 DNA reads TGTGCCAGCAGTCCCCCTTCGCCTGGGAACAATGAGCAGTTCTTC. Residues: CASSPPSPGNNEQFF. V is TRBV27 and J is TRBJ2-1; D unclear. CDR1 is MNHEY, CDR2 SMNVEV, per germline (reference sequence). V was cut by 5 bases and J by 5 bases, with 16 bases left in between. The CDR3 is made up of 15 amino acids.

The chain combines TRBV20-1 with TRBJ1-5, with TRBD1 matching 8 bases. V lost 5 bases, J lost 5 bases, and 14 bases stayed unmatched. The CDR3 contains 16 residues. Looked up from germline, CDR1 is DFQATT and CDR2 is SNEGSKA (reference sequence). The DNA of the CDR3 is TGCAGTGCTTCTAAACTTCAGGGGGCTCTAGATCAGCCCCAGCATTTT. Protein: CSASKLQGALDQPQHF.

This clonotype was observed a few times. This chain connects TRBV6-1 to TRBJ1-5, with D hard to call. Trimming pared 6 bases from V and 4 bases from J, leaving 16 bases between. This CDR3 contains 15 residues. Germline-derived CDR1 and CDR2 are MNHNS and SASEGT. The CDR3 protein is CASRPSWEGNQPQHF. As DNA, the CDR3 is TGTGCCAGCAGACCCTCTTGGGAGGGAAATCAGCCCCAGCATTTT.

The chain carries TRBV5-1 and TRBJ2-1, with 8 bases fitting TRBD1. CDR1 is SGHRS, CDR2 YFSETQ, per germline. This CDR3 is 15 amino acids long. Unmatched junction bases numbered 5, after V lost 5 bases and J lost 1 base. The CDR3 here is CASSSTGVSYNEQFF. Here the CDR3 DNA reads TGCGCCAGCAGTTCGACAGGGGTATCCTACAATGAGCAGTTCTTC.

In the case of this clonotype: A much larger clonotype is one base distant, so this may be a read error. The rearrangement uses TRBV9 and TRBJ2-4, with 8 bases aligning to TRBD2. Unmatched junction bases numbered 18, after V lost 6 bases and J lost 13 bases. CDR3 length: 15 residues. The germline V gene encodes CDR1 SGDLS and CDR2 YYNGEE. CDR3 coding DNA: TGTGCCAGCAACCCGGGACTAGGTGGTCGCGATGAGCAGTACTTC. Its translation is CASNPGLGGRDEQYF.

The chain couples TRBV14 to TRBJ2-1, with 7 bases that match TRBD1. The CDR3 runs to 18 residues. Trimming removed 0 bases from V and 7 bases from J; junction bases left unmatched: 15. The germline CDR1 and CDR2 sequences are SGHDN and FVKESK. For the CDR3, the DNA is TGTGCCAGCAGCCAAGATCGCGGACAGGCCACCCCGGGGAATGAGCAGTTCTTC. Its translation: CASSQDRGQATPGNEQFF.